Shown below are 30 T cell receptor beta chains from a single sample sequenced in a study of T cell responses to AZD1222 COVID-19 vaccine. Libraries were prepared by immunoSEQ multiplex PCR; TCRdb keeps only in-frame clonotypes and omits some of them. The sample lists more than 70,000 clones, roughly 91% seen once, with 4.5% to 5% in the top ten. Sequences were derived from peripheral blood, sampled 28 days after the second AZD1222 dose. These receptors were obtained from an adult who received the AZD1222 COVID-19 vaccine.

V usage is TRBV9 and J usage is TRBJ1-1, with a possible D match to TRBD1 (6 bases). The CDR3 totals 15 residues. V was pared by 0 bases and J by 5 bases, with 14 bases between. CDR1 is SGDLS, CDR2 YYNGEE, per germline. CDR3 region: CASSVEAGVRTEAFF. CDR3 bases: TGTGCCAGCAGCGTAGAGGCAGGGGTGAGAACTGAAGCTTTCTTT. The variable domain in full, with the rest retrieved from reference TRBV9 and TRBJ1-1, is DSGVTQTPKHLITATGQRVTLRCSPRSGDLSVYWYQQSLDQGLQFLIQYYNGEERAKGNILERFSAQQFPDLHSELNLSSLELGDSALYFCASSVEAGVRTEAFFGQGTRLTVV.

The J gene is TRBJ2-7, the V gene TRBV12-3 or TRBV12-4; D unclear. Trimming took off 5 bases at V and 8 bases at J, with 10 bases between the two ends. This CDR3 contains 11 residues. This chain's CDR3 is CASSTSTKQYF. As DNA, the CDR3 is TGTGCCAGCAGTACCTCTACGAAGCAGTACTTC.

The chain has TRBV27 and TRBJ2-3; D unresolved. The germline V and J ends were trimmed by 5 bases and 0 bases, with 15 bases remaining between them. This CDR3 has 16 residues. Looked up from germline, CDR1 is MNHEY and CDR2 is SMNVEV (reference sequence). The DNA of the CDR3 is TGTGCCAGCAGTCCTTCCTTAACCGGGAGCACAGATACGCAGTATTTT. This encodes CASSPSLTGSTDTQYF.

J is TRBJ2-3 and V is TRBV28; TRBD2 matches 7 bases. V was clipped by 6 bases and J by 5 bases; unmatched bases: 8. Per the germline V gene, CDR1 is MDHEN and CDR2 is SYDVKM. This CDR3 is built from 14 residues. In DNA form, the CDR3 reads TGTGCCAGCAGCCGCGGGGGAACCAGAGATACGCAGTATTTT. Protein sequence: CASSRGGTRDTQYF.

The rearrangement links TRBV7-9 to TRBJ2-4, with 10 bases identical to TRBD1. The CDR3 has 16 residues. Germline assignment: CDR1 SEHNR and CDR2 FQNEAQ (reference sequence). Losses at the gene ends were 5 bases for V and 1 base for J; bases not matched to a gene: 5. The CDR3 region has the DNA TGTGCCAGCAGCCAACTGGGACAGGGGGCCAAAAACATTCAGTACTTC. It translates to CASSQLGQGAKNIQYF.

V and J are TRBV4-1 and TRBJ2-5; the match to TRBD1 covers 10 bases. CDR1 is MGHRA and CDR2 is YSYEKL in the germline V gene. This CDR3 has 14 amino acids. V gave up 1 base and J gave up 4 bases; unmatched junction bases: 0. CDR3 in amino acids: CASSQGQGAETQYF. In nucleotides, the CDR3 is TGCGCCAGCAGCCAAGGACAGGGGGCAGAGACCCAGTACTTC.

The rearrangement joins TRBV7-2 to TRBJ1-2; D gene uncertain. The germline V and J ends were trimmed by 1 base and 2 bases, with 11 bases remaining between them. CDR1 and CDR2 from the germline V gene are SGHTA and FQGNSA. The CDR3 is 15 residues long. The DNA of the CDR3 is TGTGCCAGCAGCTTAGTTAGCAGCCCAAACTATGGCTACACCTTC. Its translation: CASSLVSSPNYGYTF.

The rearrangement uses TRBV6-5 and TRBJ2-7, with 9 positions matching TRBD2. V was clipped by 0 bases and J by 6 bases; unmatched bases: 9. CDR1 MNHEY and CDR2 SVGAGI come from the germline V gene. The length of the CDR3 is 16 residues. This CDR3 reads CASSYSRGGPKPEQYF. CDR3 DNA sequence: TGTGCCAGCAGTTACTCGCGGGGGGGCCCGAAACCCGAGCAGTACTTC.

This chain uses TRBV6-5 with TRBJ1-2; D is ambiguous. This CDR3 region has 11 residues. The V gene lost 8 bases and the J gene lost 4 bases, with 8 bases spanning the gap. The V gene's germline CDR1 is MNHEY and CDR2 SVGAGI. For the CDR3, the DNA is TGTGCCAGCGGGGTAGGCTATGGCTACACCTTC. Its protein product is CASGVGYGYTF.

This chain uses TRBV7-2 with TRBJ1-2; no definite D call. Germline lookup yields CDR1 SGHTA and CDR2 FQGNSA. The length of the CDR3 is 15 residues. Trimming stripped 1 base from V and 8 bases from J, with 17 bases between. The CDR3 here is CASSLEFSRAWGYTF. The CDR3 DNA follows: TGTGCCAGCAGCTTAGAATTTTCGAGGGCATGGGGCTACACCTTC.

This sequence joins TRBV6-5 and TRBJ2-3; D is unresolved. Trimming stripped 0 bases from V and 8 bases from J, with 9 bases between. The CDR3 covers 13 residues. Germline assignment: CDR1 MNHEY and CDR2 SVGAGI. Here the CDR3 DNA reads TGTGCCAGCAGTTACTCAGTCTTCGGTACGCAGTATTTT. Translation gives CASSYSVFGTQYF.

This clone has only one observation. CDR3 in amino acids: CASSSGHFYGYTF. CDR3 nucleotide sequence: TGTGCCAGCAGCTCGGGACACTTCTATGGCTACACCTTC. The chain employs TRBV5-6 and TRBJ1-2; D may be TRBD1 (6 bases). Trimming pared 3 bases from V and 4 bases from J, leaving 10 bases between. The CDR3 sequence is 13 residues long. The germline gives CDR1 SGHDT, CDR2 YYEEEE.

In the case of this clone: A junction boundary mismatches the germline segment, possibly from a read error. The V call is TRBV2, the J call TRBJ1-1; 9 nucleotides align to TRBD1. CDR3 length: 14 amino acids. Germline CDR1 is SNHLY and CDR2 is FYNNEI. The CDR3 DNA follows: TGTGCCAGCAGGGAAGACAGGGGGGGGTCTGAAGCTTTCTTT. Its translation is CASREDRGGSEAFF.

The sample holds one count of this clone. The CDR3 coding sequence is TGTGCCAGCAGCCCCGGATGGGGGGCCGGAAACACCATATATTTT. Amino acids: CASSPGWGAGNTIYF. The chain recombines TRBV3-1 (or the pseudogene TRBV3-2) with TRBJ1-3; TRBD1 might be the D (6 bases). The CDR3 extends over 15 amino acids. Germline V gene data show CDR1 as LGHDT and CDR2 as YNNKEL (reference sequence). The V end lost 4 bases, the J end lost 4 bases, and 14 bases lay between the germline ends.

CDR3 sequence: CASNPGSSYNSPLHF. The CDR3 nucleotides read TGTGCCAGTAACCCGGGGAGCTCCTATAATTCACCCCTCCACTTT. This chain uses TRBV19 with TRBJ1-6, with unresolved D. Germline loops: CDR1 LNHDA, CDR2 SQIVND (reference sequence). The CDR3 has 15 residues. Trimming stripped 7 bases from V and 0 bases from J, with 10 bases between.

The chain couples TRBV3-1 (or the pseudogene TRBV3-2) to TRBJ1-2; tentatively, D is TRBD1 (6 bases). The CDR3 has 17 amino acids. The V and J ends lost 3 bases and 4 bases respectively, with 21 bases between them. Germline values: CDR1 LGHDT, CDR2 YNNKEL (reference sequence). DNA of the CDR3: TGTGCCAGCAGCCAGACCTACAGGGTGAACTCTTTCTATGGCTACACCTTC. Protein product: CASSQTYRVNSFYGYTF.

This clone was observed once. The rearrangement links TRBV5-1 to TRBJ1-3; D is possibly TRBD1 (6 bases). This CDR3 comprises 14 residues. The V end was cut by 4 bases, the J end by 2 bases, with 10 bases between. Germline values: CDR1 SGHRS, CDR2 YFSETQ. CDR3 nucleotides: TGCGCCAGCAGCCAGGACAGTACTGGAAACACCATATATTTT. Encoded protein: CASSQDSTGNTIYF.

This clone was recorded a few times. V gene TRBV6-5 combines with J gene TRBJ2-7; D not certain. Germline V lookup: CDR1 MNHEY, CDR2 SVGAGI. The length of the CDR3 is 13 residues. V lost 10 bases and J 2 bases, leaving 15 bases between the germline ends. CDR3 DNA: TGTGCCACCCAAGTCAGTTTAGCCTACGAGCAGTACTTC. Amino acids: CATQVSLAYEQYF.

The CDR3 is CASSYGQAAFF. The CDR3 nucleotides are TGTGCCAGCAGCTATGGACAGGCAGCTTTCTTT. This sequence joins TRBV12-3 or TRBV12-4 and TRBJ1-1; 7 nucleotides match TRBD1. Trimming at V came to 6 bases and at J to 10 bases, leaving 5 bases not matched to a gene. The CDR3 loop spans 11 amino acids.

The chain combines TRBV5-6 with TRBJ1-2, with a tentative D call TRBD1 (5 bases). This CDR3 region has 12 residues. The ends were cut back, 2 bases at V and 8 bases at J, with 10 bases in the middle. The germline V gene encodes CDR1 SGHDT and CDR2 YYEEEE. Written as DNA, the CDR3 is TGTGCCAGCAGCTTATGGGGGAGCGGCTACACCTTC. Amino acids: CASSLWGSGYTF.

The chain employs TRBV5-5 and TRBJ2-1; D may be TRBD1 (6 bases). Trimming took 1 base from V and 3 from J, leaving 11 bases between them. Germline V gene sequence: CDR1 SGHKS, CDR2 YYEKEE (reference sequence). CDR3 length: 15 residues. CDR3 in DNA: TGTGCCAGCAGCTTGACCGGACAGAACTACAATGAGCAGTTCTTC. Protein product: CASSLTGQNYNEQFF.

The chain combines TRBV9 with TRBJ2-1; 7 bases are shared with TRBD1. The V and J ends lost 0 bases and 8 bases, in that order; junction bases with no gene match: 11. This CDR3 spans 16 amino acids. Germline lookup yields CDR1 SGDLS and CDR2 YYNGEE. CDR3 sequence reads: CASSVARQGVLHEQFF. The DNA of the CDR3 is TGTGCCAGCAGCGTAGCTCGCCAGGGGGTCCTGCATGAGCAGTTCTTC.

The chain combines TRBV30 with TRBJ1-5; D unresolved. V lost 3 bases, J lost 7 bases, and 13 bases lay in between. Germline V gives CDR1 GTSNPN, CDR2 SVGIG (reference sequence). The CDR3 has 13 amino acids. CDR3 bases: TGTGCCTGGAGCCCCTCCGAGTACCAGCCCCAGCATTTT. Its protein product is CAWSPSEYQPQHF.

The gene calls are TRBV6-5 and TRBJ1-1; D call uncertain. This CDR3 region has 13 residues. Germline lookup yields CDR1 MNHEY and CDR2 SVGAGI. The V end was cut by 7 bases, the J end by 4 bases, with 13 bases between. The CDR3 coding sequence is TGTGCCAGCAACTCACGGCTCGGCACTGAAGCTTTCTTT. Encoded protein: CASNSRLGTEAFF.

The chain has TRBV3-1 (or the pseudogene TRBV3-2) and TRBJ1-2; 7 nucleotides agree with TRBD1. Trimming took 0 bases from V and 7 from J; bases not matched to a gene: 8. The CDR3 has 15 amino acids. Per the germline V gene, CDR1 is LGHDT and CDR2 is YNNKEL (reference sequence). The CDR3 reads CASSQDPGGNSGYTF. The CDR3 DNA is TGTGCCAGCAGCCAAGACCCAGGGGGTAATAGTGGCTACACCTTC.

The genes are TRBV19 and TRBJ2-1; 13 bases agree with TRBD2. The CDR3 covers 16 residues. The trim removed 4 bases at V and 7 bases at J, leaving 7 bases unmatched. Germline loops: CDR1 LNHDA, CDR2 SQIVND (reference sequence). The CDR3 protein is CASSTRTSGGGNEQFF. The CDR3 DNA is TGTGCCAGTAGTACCCGGACTAGCGGGGGAGGGAATGAGCAGTTCTTC.

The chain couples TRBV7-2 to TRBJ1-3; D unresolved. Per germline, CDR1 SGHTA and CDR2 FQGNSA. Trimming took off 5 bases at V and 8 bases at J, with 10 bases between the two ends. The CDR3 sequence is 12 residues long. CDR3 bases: TGTGCCAGCAGCCCCTCGGGAGACACCATATATTTT. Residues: CASSPSGDTIYF.

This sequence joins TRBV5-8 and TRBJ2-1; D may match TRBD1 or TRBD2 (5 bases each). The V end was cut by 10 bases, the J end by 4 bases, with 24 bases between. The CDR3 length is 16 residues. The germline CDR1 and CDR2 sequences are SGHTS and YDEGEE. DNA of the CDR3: TGTGCCGTCTTTTCCGTAACGGGGCAGAATTACAATGAGCAGTTCTTC. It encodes CAVFSVTGQNYNEQFF.

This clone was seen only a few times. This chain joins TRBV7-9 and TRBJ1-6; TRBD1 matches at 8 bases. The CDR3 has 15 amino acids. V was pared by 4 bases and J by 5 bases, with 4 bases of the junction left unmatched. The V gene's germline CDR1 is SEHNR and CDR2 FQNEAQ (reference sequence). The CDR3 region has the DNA TGTGCCAGCAGCTGGACAGGGTTGGATAATTCACCCCTCCACTTT. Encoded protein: CASSWTGLDNSPLHF.

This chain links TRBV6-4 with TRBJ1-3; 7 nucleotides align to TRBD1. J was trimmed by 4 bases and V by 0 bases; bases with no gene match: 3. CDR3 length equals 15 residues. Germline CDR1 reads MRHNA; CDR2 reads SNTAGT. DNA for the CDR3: TGTGCCAGCAGTGACTCAGGGGGCTTAGGAAACACCATATATTTT. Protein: CASSDSGGLGNTIYF.